This TCR beta chain was captured by sequencing in a study of quantifying T cell responses using KT2 cells. Study summary: cDNA was made from DNase-treated RNA using alpha and beta constant primers. The second PCR was a qPCR stopped at a predetermined fluorescence threshold. Study results and limitations: The number of KT2 alpha and beta sequences was a linear function of input KT2 cells.

Each cDNA got a UMI-containing oligo ligated at its 3' end. The first PCR ran around 4 cycles with an equimolar RC1.1 and RC1.2 beta primer mix. TCR alpha and beta chains were handled separately starting at the second PCR. TCRdb re-analysed the UMI-ligation and nested PCR reads in MiXCR, keeping a single row per CDR3 protein. The table includes over 25,000 distinct CDR3 sequences, about a tenth detected once. About this clonotype: Its specificity is not known.

Germline V gene lookup returns CDR1 SGHDN and CDR2 FVKESK. The CDR3 is 17 residues long. V lost 0 bases, J lost 8 bases, and 12 bases stayed unmatched. The sample was PBMCs spiked with cells of the T cell clone KT2. The chain carries TRBV14 and TRBJ2-1; 8 bases align to TRBD2. This receptor was obtained from a human donor. CDR3 amino acids: CASSQDGAGVWADEQFF. The CDR3 DNA is TGTGCCAGCAGCCAAGACGGAGCGGGAGTATGGGCGGATGAGCAGTTCTTC.